This TCR beta chain was recorded in a study of cytomegalovirus exposure and HLA in healthy donors. Study results and limitations: Many donors shared some public TCRs, even though most TCR sequences were rare. In a later analysis, TCR beta V- and J-gene trimming showed a link to a missense DCLRE1C variant. Per a later analysis, HLA-associated TCR beta chains showed more clonal expansion than other, equally common TCR beta chains.

This clone has a handful of counts. Antigen: not known. 60 Vbeta and 13 Jbeta primers were used in PCR. Measured with immunoSEQ multiplex PCR; TCRdb has only the in-frame clones, and not every one. The table has around 210,000 clones, 70% to 90% seen once; the top ten hold roughly 0.24%. CDR1 and CDR2 from the germline V gene are MDHEN and SYDVKM. This CDR3 region has 12 residues. V lost 3 bases, J lost 6 bases, and 6 bases lay in between. This clonotype was sampled from a girl aged 2 to 10 in good health and CMV-seronegative. The chain carries TRBV28 and TRBJ2-1; the D is unclear. What was sequenced was PBMCs. The CDR3 sequence is CASSLRGNEQFF. The CDR3 DNA reads TGTGCCAGCAGTTTGAGAGGCAATGAGCAGTTCTTC.